The 5 T cell receptor beta chains below all came from one sample that was sequenced in a study of blood T cell repertoires in COVID-19. Libraries were prepared by immunoSEQ multiplex PCR; TCRdb keeps only in-frame clonotypes and omits some of them. The sample has fewer than 350,000 clones, under 95% seen once; the top ten hold around 2.8%. Sequenced material: PBMCs or T cells enriched from blood (not recorded which). The receptors shown here come from a man aged 35 to 55 who had been exposed to COVID-19.

The CDR3: CASSVSGTPSPNEQFF. The CDR3 DNA follows: TGTGCCAGCAGCGTAAGCGGGACCCCGAGTCCTAATGAGCAGTTCTTC. This rearrangement joins TRBV9 to TRBJ2-1; TRBD2 aligns across 7 bases. The CDR3 is 16 amino acids. V lost 1 base, J lost 7 bases, and 11 bases stayed unmatched. Germline V lookup: CDR1 SGDLS, CDR2 YYNGEE. Using reference TRBV9 and TRBJ2-1 for the parts outside the CDR3, the full variable domain is DSGVTQTPKHLITATGQRVTLRCSPRSGDLSVYWYQQSLDQGLQFLIQYYNGEERAKGNILERFSAQQFPDLHSELNLSSLELGDSALYFCASSVSGTPSPNEQFFGPGTRLTVL.

This rearrangement joins TRBV2 to TRBJ1-3; D remains ambiguous. V was clipped by 3 bases and J by 2 bases, with 8 bases between them. Germline loops: CDR1 SNHLY, CDR2 FYNNEI. This CDR3 has 14 residues. The CDR3 coding sequence is TGTGCCAGCAGTGAGCACGGGACTGGAAACACCATATATTTT. Its protein is CASSEHGTGNTIYF.

Written as DNA, the CDR3 is TGTGCCAGCAGCTACCCGGGACAATCCTACGAGCAGTACTTC. Translated, it gives CASSYPGQSYEQYF. V is TRBV7-9 and J is TRBJ2-7; tentatively, D is TRBD1 (6 bases). Germline V gene sequence: CDR1 SEHNR, CDR2 FQNEAQ (reference sequence). With 4 bases removed from V and 1 base from J, the gap between germline ends came to 11 bases. This CDR3 spans 14 amino acids.

The CDR3 sequence is CASSREALNTEAFF. Written as DNA, the CDR3 is TGTGCCAGCAGCAGAGAAGCCTTGAACACTGAAGCTTTCTTT. The chain employs TRBV5-4 and TRBJ1-1; D unresolved. The CDR3 runs 14 residues. The V and J ends lost 4 bases and 0 bases respectively, with 10 bases between them. The germline V gene encodes CDR1 SGHNT and CDR2 YYREEE (reference sequence).

The V call is TRBV3-1 (or the pseudogene TRBV3-2), the J call TRBJ2-1; 9 bases are shared with TRBD2. Germline values: CDR1 LGHDT, CDR2 YNNKEL (reference sequence). V lost 2 bases to trimming and J lost 5 bases; unmatched junction nucleotides: 13. The CDR3 covers 18 residues. The CDR3 DNA is TGTGCCAGCAGCCAACGCTCTAGCGGGAATCCTGTCAACAATGAGCAGTTCTTC. Its translation: CASSQRSSGNPVNNEQFF.